Following are 24 T cell receptor beta chains from one sample sequenced in a study of blood T cell repertoires in COVID-19. The assay was immunoSEQ multiplex PCR, and TCRdb's table has in-frame clones only and misses some. In the table there are 70,000 or so clones, around nine tenths of which are singletons. The source material was peripheral blood. Every receptor here comes from a woman aged 18-29 years with acute or convalescent COVID-19.

The genes are TRBV6-5 and TRBJ1-1, with TRBD1 matching over 7 bases. The J segment lost 3 bases and the V segment lost 5 bases, leaving 3 bases of the junction unmatched. CDR3 length equals 13 residues. The germline V gene encodes CDR1 MNHEY and CDR2 SVGAGI. CDR3 residues: CASSQGQYTEAFF. The CDR3 region has the DNA TGTGCCAGCAGTCAGGGACAGTACACTGAAGCTTTCTTT.

This sequence joins TRBV6-2 or TRBV6-3 and TRBJ1-4; the D is unclear. The CDR3 length is 16 residues. Germline assignment: CDR1 MNHEY and CDR2 SVGEGT. V shed 2 bases and J shed 4 bases, with 14 bases lying between them. This CDR3 is CASSYTPVRGNEKLFF. The CDR3 region has the DNA TGTGCCAGCAGTTACACACCGGTGCGGGGTAATGAAAAACTGTTTTTT.

The genes are TRBV11-2 and TRBJ1-1; D is unclear. V lost 5 bases and J lost 1, with 20 bases in between. CDR1 is SGHAT, CDR2 FQNNGV, per germline. The CDR3 totals 17 residues. The DNA of the CDR3 is TGTGCCAGCAGCCAACCTGTGACGGATCCGGGGAACACTGAAGCTTTCTTT. It translates to CASSQPVTDPGNTEAFF. The whole variable domain, filled in from reference TRBV11-2 and TRBJ1-1, reads EAGVAQSPRYKIIEKRQSVAFWCNPISGHATLYWYQQILGQGPKLLIQFQNNGVVDDSQLPKDRFSAERLKGVDSTLKIQPAKLEDSAVYLCASSQPVTDPGNTEAFFGQGTRLTVV.

The chain's CDR3 is CASSLGGQQETQYF. CDR3 sequence (DNA): TGTGCCAGCAGTTTAGGCGGTCAGCAAGAGACCCAGTACTTC. The rearrangement joins TRBV28 to TRBJ2-5; D not resolved. Trimming cost V 2 bases and J 2 bases, with 9 bases left between them. Germline CDR1 MDHEN, CDR2 SYDVKM. CDR3 size: 14 residues.

The chain links TRBV29-1 to TRBJ1-1, with D unclear. The germline CDR1 and CDR2 sequences are SQVTM and ANQGSEA. This CDR3 comprises 10 residues. V lost 5 bases and J 7 bases, leaving 8 bases between the germline ends. CDR3 in amino acids: CSVFLNEAFF. CDR3 nucleotide sequence: TGCAGCGTTTTCTTAAATGAAGCTTTCTTT.

The chain links TRBV28 to TRBJ2-5, with 8 bases lining up with TRBD1. J was trimmed by 2 bases and V by 1 base; bases with no gene match: 3. The CDR3 length is 15 residues. The germline gives CDR1 MDHEN, CDR2 SYDVKM. CDR3: CASSLYGTGQETQYF. CDR3 nucleotide sequence: TGTGCCAGCAGTTTATACGGGACAGGTCAAGAGACCCAGTACTTC. The full variable domain, with the rest looked up from reference TRBV28 and TRBJ2-5, is DVKVTQSSRYLVKRTGEKVFLECVQDMDHENMFWYRQDPGLGLRLIYFSYDVKMKEKGDIPEGYSVSREKKERFSLILESASTNQTSMYLCASSLYGTGQETQYFGPGTRLLVL.

V usage is TRBV7-2 and J usage is TRBJ1-1; TRBD1 aligns across 7 bases. The V gene end was trimmed by 5 bases and the J gene end by 4 bases; junction bases not matched to a gene: 13. Germline loops: CDR1 SGHTA, CDR2 FQGNSA. This CDR3 has 16 amino acids. CDR3 nucleotides: TGTGCCAGCAGCGCCCGGGACAGCTCGAGGGGCACTGAAGCTTTCTTT. It specifies CASSARDSSRGTEAFF.

This chain links TRBV9 with TRBJ1-6; 12 nucleotides agree with TRBD1. CDR1 SGDLS and CDR2 YYNGEE come from the germline V gene. V was clipped by 2 bases and J by 5 bases; unmatched bases: 5. The CDR3 is 17 amino acids. CDR3 nucleotide sequence: TGTGCCAGCAGCGTTAGGGGACAGGGGGCGAATAATTCACCCCTCCACTTT. This sequence encodes CASSVRGQGANNSPLHF.

The rearrangement uses TRBV18 and TRBJ2-3; D uncertain. The germline V and J ends were trimmed by 3 bases and 6 bases, with 7 bases remaining between them. Germline loops: CDR1 KGHSH, CDR2 LQKENI. The CDR3 consists of 12 residues. In DNA form, the CDR3 reads TGTGCCAGCTCACCGCGGCACGATACGCAGTATTTT. It is translated as CASSPRHDTQYF.

V is TRBV7-2 and J is TRBJ2-1, with a weak D call TRBD2 (5 bases). The V gene lost 4 bases and the J gene lost 8 bases, with 18 bases spanning the gap. The CDR3 is 15 residues long. Germline-derived CDR1 and CDR2 are SGHTA and FQGNSA. CDR3 DNA sequence: TGTGCCAGCAGCTCTCAGACGTCGGGAATCGATGAGCAGTTCTTC. It codes for CASSSQTSGIDEQFF.

The V and J genes are TRBV19 and TRBJ2-6; 8 bases are a match to TRBD1. CDR1 and CDR2 (germline): LNHDA, SQIVND (reference sequence). There are 16 residues in the CDR3. V gave up 8 bases and J gave up 0 bases; unmatched junction bases: 6. The CDR3 bases are TGTGCCAGTCGGGACAGGCCAAACTCTGGGGCCAACGTCCTGACTTTC. Translation: CASRDRPNSGANVLTF.

The chain is built from TRBV27 and TRBJ1-1; tentatively, D is TRBD1 (6 bases). V was shortened by 10 bases and J by 11 bases, with 17 bases between the two germline ends. The length of the CDR3 is 11 residues. Looked up from germline, CDR1 is MNHEY and CDR2 is SMNVEV (reference sequence). The CDR3 sequence: CATRTQGRAFF. In DNA form, the CDR3 reads TGTGCCACGCGCACACAGGGCCGCGCTTTCTTT.

The chain is built from TRBV5-5 and TRBJ2-7; D perhaps matches TRBD1 (6 bases). Germline V CDR1 and CDR2: SGHKS, YYEKEE (reference sequence). The CDR3 is 17 residues long. V dropped 2 bases and J dropped 2 bases, with 20 bases sitting between them. CDR3 nucleotides: TGTGCCAGCAGCTTAACGGGACACTTAGGGTACGCCTACGAGCAGTACTTC. Amino acids: CASSLTGHLGYAYEQYF.

This chain connects TRBV3-1 (or the pseudogene TRBV3-2) to TRBJ2-7; TRBD1 agrees at 9 bases. Losses at the gene ends were 2 bases for V and 2 bases for J; bases not matched to a gene: 4. The length of the CDR3 is 15 residues. The germline V gene encodes CDR1 LGHDT and CDR2 YNNKEL (reference sequence). DNA of the CDR3: TGTGCCAGCAGCCAAACAGGGGGCCCCACCTACGAGCAGTACTTC. This codes for CASSQTGGPTYEQYF.

As for this clone: The sample carries other DNA sequences with the same CDR3. CDR3 coding DNA: TGCGCCAGCAGCTTAGCCGGTAACACTGAAGCTTTCTTT. Translating it yields CASSLAGNTEAFF. The chain combines TRBV5-1 with TRBJ1-1; no clear D gene. CDR1 and CDR2 from the germline V gene are SGHRS and YFSETQ. The V end lost 2 bases, the J end lost 2 bases, and 7 bases lay between the germline ends. This CDR3 is 13 amino acids long. The full variable domain, in which reference TRBV5-1 and TRBJ1-1 provide the parts outside the CDR3, is KAGVTQTPRYLIKTRGQQVTLSCSPISGHRSVSWYQQTPGQGLQFLFEYFSETQRNKGNFPGRFSGRQFSNSRSEMNVSTLELGDSALYLCASSLAGNTEAFFGQGTRLTVV.

This chain joins TRBV23-1 and TRBJ1-5; 7 bases match TRBD1. Being an ORF, TRBV23-1 has a function that is uncertain. The CDR3 loop spans 16 amino acids. The V and J ends lost 0 bases and 0 bases, in that order; junction bases with no gene match: 2. The CDR3: CASSQSTGSSNQPQHF. DNA of the CDR3: TGCGCCAGCAGTCAATCGACAGGGAGTAGCAATCAGCCCCAGCATTTT.

This clone occurred once. The chain recombines TRBV19 with TRBJ1-2; 8 nucleotides align to TRBD1. This CDR3 comprises 13 residues. Germline V gives CDR1 LNHDA, CDR2 SQIVND (reference sequence). V was clipped by 9 bases and J by 5 bases; unmatched bases: 8. Here the CDR3 reads CASSPGGVYGYTF. CDR3 coding DNA: TGTGCCAGCTCGCCAGGGGGCGTTTATGGCTACACCTTC.

V and J are TRBV27 and TRBJ2-3; 7 bases match TRBD2. Losses at the gene ends were 5 bases for V and 1 base for J; bases not matched to a gene: 12. The CDR3 is 17 residues long. Germline values: CDR1 MNHEY, CDR2 SMNVEV (reference sequence). This CDR3 reads CASSLLFRAGGTDTQYF. The CDR3 DNA reads TGTGCCAGCAGTCTCCTATTTAGGGCGGGGGGCACAGATACGCAGTATTTT.

This clone was seen only once. This chain connects TRBV11-2 to TRBJ2-1, with D hard to call. Trimming removed 0 bases from V and 7 bases from J, with 16 bases in between. The CDR3 is made up of 16 amino acids. Per the germline V gene, CDR1 is SGHAT and CDR2 is FQNNGV. The CDR3 protein is CASSLDLGYPLNEQFF. The CDR3 region has the DNA TGTGCCAGCAGCTTAGATCTGGGCTACCCACTGAATGAGCAGTTCTTC.

This rearrangement joins TRBV30 to TRBJ1-5, with a possible D match to TRBD1 (6 bases). Germline V gene lookup returns CDR1 GTSNPN and CDR2 SVGIG (reference sequence). There are 13 residues in the CDR3. Trimming took 3 bases from V and 9 from J, leaving 15 bases between them. This CDR3 is CAWSRGAEAPQHF. The CDR3, as DNA: TGTGCCTGGAGCCGGGGGGCGGAGGCGCCCCAGCATTTT.

CDR3 region: CASSPGGAGTDTQYF. The CDR3 nucleotides are TGTGCCAGCAGTCCCGGGGGGGCGGGCACAGATACGCAGTATTTT. The chain links TRBV28 to TRBJ2-3; 8 bases are shared with TRBD2. Germline values: CDR1 MDHEN, CDR2 SYDVKM. This CDR3 comprises 15 residues. With 5 bases clipped from V and 1 base from J, the junction kept 5 bases outside the gene matches.

The chain links TRBV5-8 to TRBJ1-4, with 10 bases identical to TRBD1. The junction had 4 bases not matched to a gene; V was cut back by 2 bases and J by 6 bases. Germline lookup yields CDR1 SGHTS and CDR2 YDEGEE. CDR3 length: 15 amino acids. This CDR3 reads CASSFRGQGYEKLFF. As DNA, the CDR3 is TGTGCCAGCAGCTTTCGGGGACAGGGGTATGAAAAACTGTTTTTT.

The chain combines TRBV5-4 with TRBJ1-2; 7 bases align to TRBD1. This CDR3 is 15 amino acids long. After removal of 4 bases from V and 8 bases from J, the junction contained 14 bases not matched to a gene. CDR1 SGHNT and CDR2 YYREEE come from the germline V gene (reference sequence). This CDR3 is CASSAEVTGVGGYTF. In nucleotides, the CDR3 is TGTGCCAGCAGCGCCGAAGTCACAGGGGTGGGAGGCTACACCTTC.

The chain employs TRBV7-2 and TRBJ2-1; 7 bases are a match to TRBD2. The CDR3 spans 14 residues. Germline lookup yields CDR1 SGHTA and CDR2 FQGNSA. J lost 11 bases, V lost 3 bases, and 10 bases had no gene match. CDR3 residues: CASSFPEAGAQQFF. The CDR3 DNA reads as TGTGCCAGCAGCTTCCCAGAGGCGGGAGCCCAGCAGTTCTTC. Full variable domain (remainder filled in from reference TRBV7-2 and TRBJ2-1): GAGVSQSPSNKVTEKGKDVELRCDPISGHTALYWYRQSLGQGLEFLIYFQGNSAPDKSGLPSDRFSAERTGGSVSTLTIQRTQQEDSAVYLCASSFPEAGAQQFFGPGTRLTVL.